The clone carrying this TCR beta chain was observed a few times. CDR3 length: 15 residues. CDR1 MDHEN and CDR2 SYDVKM come from the germline V gene. Trimming left V 3 bases short and J 10 bases short, with 19 bases between. These data come from a study of blood T cell repertoires in COVID-19. Study-wide background: The analysed material was cDNA or gDNA that came from T cells, B-cell-depleted T cells, or PBMCs.

Per the original methods: Researchers report that nucleated cell counts were estimated from reference gene primer amplification. Data came from immunoSEQ multiplex PCR; TCRdb stores just in-frame clones and leaves some out. V, J and clone size reflect that table, while D and trimming were determined from the DNA. The repertoire has approximately 120,000 clones, 75% to 90% of them found once; the top ten carry around 3.2%. Patients in Seattle were enrolled during active infection, then followed longitudinally. V usage is TRBV28 and J usage is TRBJ2-1; a possible D gene is TRBD1 (5 bases). The source material was peripheral blood. This sequence originates from a woman over 75 with COVID-19, enrolled during active disease. CDR3 nucleotide sequence: TGTGCCAGCAGTTTGTGGGCCGCCCGCGCAGGGGAGCAGTTCTTC. Protein product: CASSLWAARAGEQFF.